What follows are 15 T cell receptor beta chains derived from one specimen sequenced in a study of T cells in localized non-small cell lung cancer. Measured with immunoSEQ multiplex PCR; TCRdb has only the in-frame clones, and not every one. The sample records around 83,000 clones, around three quarters being singletons. Here the sequenced sample was PBMCs, taken before any cancer treatment. The receptor set was obtained from a man aged 35 to 69 with stage II squamous cell lung carcinoma.

The chain joins TRBV9 to TRBJ2-7; 9 nucleotides align to TRBD1. Looked up from germline, CDR1 is SGDLS and CDR2 is YYNGEE. The CDR3 runs 13 residues. V shed 0 bases, J shed 11 bases, and the junction held 6 bases outside the gene matches. The CDR3 bases are TGTGCCAGCAGCGTAGATGGGACAGGGAAGAAGTACTTC. Protein sequence: CASSVDGTGKKYF.

The rearrangement joins TRBV21-1 to TRBJ1-2; the table's D call of TRBD1 was not tested on the DNA. TRBV21-1 is a pseudogene segment. This CDR3 is 14 amino acids long. The CDR3 loop reads CASSKAAGEYGYTF. Here the CDR3 DNA reads TGTGCCAGCAGCAAAGCGGCAGGCGAGTATGGCTACACCTTC.

The chain couples TRBV7-9 to TRBJ2-3; the D is unclear. Germline V gene data show CDR1 as SEHNR and CDR2 as FQNEAQ (reference sequence). V was trimmed by 7 bases and J by 4 bases, leaving 12 bases between them. The CDR3 extends over 13 amino acids. The CDR3 is CASIPTSPDTQYF. For the CDR3, the DNA is TGTGCCAGCATCCCCACATCCCCAGATACGCAGTATTTT.

This clone has more than one count but fewer than ten. The rearrangement links TRBV7-9 to TRBJ1-2; the match to TRBD1 covers 8 bases. There are 14 residues in the CDR3. The germline V gene has CDR1 SEHNR and CDR2 FQNEAQ (reference sequence). V lost 5 bases, J lost 8 bases, and 10 bases stayed unmatched. CDR3 bases: TGTGCCAGCAGCCCTCCGGACAGGGTGGACGGCTACACCTTC. This gives the protein CASSPPDRVDGYTF.

The CDR3 loop is CAKSGLAGVSSYEQYF. DNA of the CDR3: TGCGCCAAATCGGGACTAGCGGGGGTTAGCTCCTACGAGCAGTACTTC. The V gene is TRBV5-1, the J gene TRBJ2-7; 14 bases are shared with TRBD2. V was pared by 9 bases and J by 0 bases, with 8 bases of the junction left unmatched. This CDR3 contains 16 residues. Looked up from germline, CDR1 is SGHRS and CDR2 is YFSETQ.

V usage is TRBV5-1 and J usage is TRBJ2-7; 9 nucleotides match TRBD2. In germline, CDR1 is SGHRS, CDR2 YFSETQ. The V segment lost 1 base and the J segment 6 bases; nucleotides outside the gene matches: 8. CDR3 length: 15 amino acids. CDR3: CASSLLAGGTPEQYF. As DNA, the CDR3 is TGCGCCAGCAGCTTGCTGGCGGGGGGGACTCCCGAGCAGTACTTC.

This clone was detected once. The chain is built from TRBV7-2 and TRBJ2-4; TRBD2 aligns across 11 bases. The germline V gene encodes CDR1 SGHTA and CDR2 FQGNSA. After removal of 2 bases from V and 0 bases from J, the junction contained 9 bases not matched to a gene. The CDR3 length is 19 residues. CDR3 DNA sequence: TGTGCCAGCAGCTTAAGGCTAGCGGGGGGCCAGTTAGCCAAAAACATTCAGTACTTC. This encodes CASSLRLAGGQLAKNIQYF.

CDR3 in amino acids: CASPSGFYEQYF. The DNA for the CDR3 is TGTGCCAGCCCGTCGGGATTCTACGAGCAGTACTTC. This chain uses TRBV9 with TRBJ2-7; D perhaps matches TRBD2 (5 bases). The length of the CDR3 is 12 residues. CDR1 SGDLS and CDR2 YYNGEE come from the germline V gene. The germline V and J ends were trimmed by 7 bases and 3 bases, with 11 bases remaining between them.

The rearrangement joins TRBV6-1 to TRBJ2-7; 7 bases line up with TRBD1. Trimming cost V 6 bases and J 2 bases; bases outside gene matches: 10. The length of the CDR3 is 15 residues. Germline lookup yields CDR1 MNHNS and CDR2 SASEGT. The CDR3 protein is CASRQTRDSAYEQYF. The CDR3 nucleotides read TGTGCCAGCAGGCAAACCCGGGACAGTGCCTACGAGCAGTACTTC.

The chain carries TRBV28 and TRBJ1-2; D not certain. This CDR3 region has 14 residues. The germline V gene has CDR1 MDHEN and CDR2 SYDVKM. Trimming took off 2 bases at V and 0 bases at J, with 7 bases between the two ends. The CDR3 region is CASSLSAPNYGYTF. In DNA, the CDR3 is TGTGCCAGCAGTTTAAGTGCACCTAACTATGGCTACACCTTC.

The rearrangement joins TRBV11-1 to TRBJ2-1; D gene uncertain. V was trimmed by 5 bases and J by 0 bases, leaving 11 bases between them. This CDR3 region has 15 residues. The germline gives CDR1 SGHAT, CDR2 FQDESV (reference sequence). This CDR3 reads CASSPPPHSYNEQFF. CDR3 nucleotides: TGTGCCAGCAGCCCCCCACCACACTCCTACAATGAGCAGTTCTTC.

The V call is TRBV5-6, the J call TRBJ2-3; TRBD1 aligns across 8 bases. The CDR3 has 14 amino acids. The trim removed 4 bases at V and 7 bases at J, leaving 8 bases unmatched. Germline CDR1 reads SGHDT; CDR2 reads YYEEEE. The CDR3 spells CASSTGQGWNTQYF. The CDR3 coding sequence is TGTGCCAGCAGCACAGGACAGGGTTGGAATACGCAGTATTTT.

This clone was detected once. The chain has TRBV6-6 and TRBJ1-4; perhaps TRBD1 as D (5 bases). CDR3 length: 13 amino acids. Trimming shortened V by 7 bases and J by 4 bases, and 10 bases separated the two germline ends. Germline assignment: CDR1 MNHNY and CDR2 SVGAGI (reference sequence). CDR3 bases: TGTGCCAGCAAGTCGCAGGGTAATGAAAAACTGTTTTTT. It is translated as CASKSQGNEKLFF.

The V call is TRBV30, the J call TRBJ1-2; a possible D gene is TRBD1 (6 bases). The CDR3 consists of 15 residues. CDR1 and CDR2 from the germline V gene are GTSNPN and SVGIG (reference sequence). Trimming shortened V by 3 bases and J by 2 bases, and 16 bases separated the two germline ends. DNA of the CDR3: TGTGCCTGGAGCCCCACACTACAGGGAAACTATGGCTACACCTTC. Protein product: CAWSPTLQGNYGYTF.

This clone is a singleton in its sample. The rearrangement uses TRBV5-1 and TRBJ2-7; the match to TRBD1 covers 9 bases. The V gene's germline CDR1 is SGHRS and CDR2 YFSETQ. After removal of 3 bases from V and 2 bases from J, the junction contained 12 bases not matched to a gene. The CDR3 is 17 residues long. CDR3 in DNA: TGCGCCAGCAGCTCGACGGTTACAGGGGGCACTGCCTACGAGCAGTACTTC. This translates into CASSSTVTGGTAYEQYF. The complete variable domain, with remaining parts taken from reference TRBV5-1 and TRBJ2-7, reads KAGVTQTPRYLIKTRGQQVTLSCSPISGHRSVSWYQQTPGQGLQFLFEYFSETQRNKGNFPGRFSGRQFSNSRSEMNVSTLELGDSALYLCASSSTVTGGTAYEQYFGPGTRLTVT.